This T cell receptor beta chain stems from a study of blood T cells in healthy people across ages. It was with a sample-barcoded 5' primer and a J-beta primer mix that a second PCR of roughly 7 to 12 cycles was run. TCRdb reprocessed the 5' RACE reads via MiXCR and lists one record per CDR3 protein. This sample has fewer than 800,000 distinct CDR3 sequences; roughly 20% occur once, and the top ten carry 3.6%. With respect to this clonotype: The antigen remains unidentified.

Overall study results and limits: Versus aged donors, long-lived donors had higher diversity and more naive CD4+ cells.

The V end lost 4 bases, the J end lost 8 bases, and 7 bases lay between the germline ends. Germline V gives CDR1 SGHNT, CDR2 YYREEE (reference sequence). The CDR3 is made up of 11 amino acids. The clonotype comes from a man aged 65-85 years in good health. The J gene is TRBJ2-1, the V gene TRBV5-4; D gene uncertain. Sequenced material: blood. The CDR3 bases are TGTGCCAGCAGCAATCAATATGAGCAGTTCTTC. It encodes CASSNQYEQFF.